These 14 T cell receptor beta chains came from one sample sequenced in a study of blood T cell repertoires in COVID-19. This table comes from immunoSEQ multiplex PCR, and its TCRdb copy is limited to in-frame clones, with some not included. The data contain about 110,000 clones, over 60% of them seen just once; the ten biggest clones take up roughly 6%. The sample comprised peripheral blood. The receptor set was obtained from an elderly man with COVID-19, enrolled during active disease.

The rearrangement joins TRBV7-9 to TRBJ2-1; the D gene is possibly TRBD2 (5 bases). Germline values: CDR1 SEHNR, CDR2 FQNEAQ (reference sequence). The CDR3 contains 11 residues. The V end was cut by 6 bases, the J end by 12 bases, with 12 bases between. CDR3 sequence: CASSTRERQFF. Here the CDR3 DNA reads TGTGCCAGCAGTACGAGGGAAAGGCAGTTCTTC.

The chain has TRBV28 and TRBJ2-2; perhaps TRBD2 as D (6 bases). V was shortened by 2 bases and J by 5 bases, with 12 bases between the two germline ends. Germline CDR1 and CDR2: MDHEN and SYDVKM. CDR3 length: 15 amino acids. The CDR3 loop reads CASSLIGGRTGELFF. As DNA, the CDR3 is TGTGCCAGCAGTTTAATTGGAGGGAGGACCGGGGAGCTGTTTTTT.

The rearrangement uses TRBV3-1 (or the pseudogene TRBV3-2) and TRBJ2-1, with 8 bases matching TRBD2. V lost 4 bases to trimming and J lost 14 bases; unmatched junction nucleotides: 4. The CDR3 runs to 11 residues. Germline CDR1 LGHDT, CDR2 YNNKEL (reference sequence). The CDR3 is CASSLGTRKFF. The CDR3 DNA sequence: TGTGCCAGCAGCCTCGGGACTAGAAAGTTCTTC.

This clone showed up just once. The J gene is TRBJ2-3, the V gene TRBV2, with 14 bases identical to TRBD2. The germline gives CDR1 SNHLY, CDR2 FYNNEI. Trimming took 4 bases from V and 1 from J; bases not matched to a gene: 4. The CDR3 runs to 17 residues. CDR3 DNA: TGTGCCAGCAGTGGGGGGACTAGCGGGAGCGGCACAGATACGCAGTATTTT. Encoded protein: CASSGGTSGSGTDTQYF.

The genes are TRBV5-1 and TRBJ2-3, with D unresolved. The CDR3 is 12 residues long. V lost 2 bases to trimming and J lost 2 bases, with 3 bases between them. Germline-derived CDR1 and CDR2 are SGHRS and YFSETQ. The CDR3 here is CASSFLTDTQYF. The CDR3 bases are TGCGCCAGCAGCTTCCTCACAGATACGCAGTATTTT. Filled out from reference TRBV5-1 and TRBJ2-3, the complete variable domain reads KAGVTQTPRYLIKTRGQQVTLSCSPISGHRSVSWYQQTPGQGLQFLFEYFSETQRNKGNFPGRFSGRQFSNSRSEMNVSTLELGDSALYLCASSFLTDTQYFGPGTRLTVL.

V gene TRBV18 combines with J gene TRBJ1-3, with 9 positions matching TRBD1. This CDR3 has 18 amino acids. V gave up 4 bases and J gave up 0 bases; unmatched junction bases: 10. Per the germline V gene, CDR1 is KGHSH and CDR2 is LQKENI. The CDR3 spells CASSLAGTGSISGNTIYF. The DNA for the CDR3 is TGTGCCAGCTCACTTGCCGGGACAGGGTCAATCTCTGGAAACACCATATATTTT.

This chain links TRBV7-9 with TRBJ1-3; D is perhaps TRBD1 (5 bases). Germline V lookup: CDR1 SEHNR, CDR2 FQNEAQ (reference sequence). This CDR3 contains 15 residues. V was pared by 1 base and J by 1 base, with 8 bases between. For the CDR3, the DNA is TGTGCCAGCAGCTTAGGGGCAGGGTCTGGAAACACCATATATTTT. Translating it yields CASSLGAGSGNTIYF.

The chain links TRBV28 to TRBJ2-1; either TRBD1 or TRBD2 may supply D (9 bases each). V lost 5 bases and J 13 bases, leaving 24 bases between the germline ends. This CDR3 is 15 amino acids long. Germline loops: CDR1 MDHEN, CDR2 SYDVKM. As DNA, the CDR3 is TGTGCCAGCAGTGTGACAGGGGGTATTAGCGGGAGACAGTTCTTC. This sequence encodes CASSVTGGISGRQFF.

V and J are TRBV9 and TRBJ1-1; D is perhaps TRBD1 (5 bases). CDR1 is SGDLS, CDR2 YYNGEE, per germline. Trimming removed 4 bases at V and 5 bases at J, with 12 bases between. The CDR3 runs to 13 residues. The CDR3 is CASSFPGGTEAFF. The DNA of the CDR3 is TGTGCCAGCAGCTTTCCCGGGGGTACTGAAGCTTTCTTT.

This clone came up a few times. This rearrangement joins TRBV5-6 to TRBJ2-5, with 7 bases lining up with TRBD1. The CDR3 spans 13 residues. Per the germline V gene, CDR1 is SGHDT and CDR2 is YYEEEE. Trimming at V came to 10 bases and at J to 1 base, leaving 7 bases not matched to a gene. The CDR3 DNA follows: TGTGCCTGTACTGGACAGGCCCAAGAGACCCAGTACTTC. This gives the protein CACTGQAQETQYF.

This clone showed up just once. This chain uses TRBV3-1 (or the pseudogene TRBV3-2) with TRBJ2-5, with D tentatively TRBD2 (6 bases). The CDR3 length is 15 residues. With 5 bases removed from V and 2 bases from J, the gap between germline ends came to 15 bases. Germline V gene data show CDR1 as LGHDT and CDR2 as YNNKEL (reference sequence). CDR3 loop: CASSEVGTLQETQYF. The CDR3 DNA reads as TGTGCCAGCAGCGAAGTTGGGACTCTTCAAGAGACCCAGTACTTC.

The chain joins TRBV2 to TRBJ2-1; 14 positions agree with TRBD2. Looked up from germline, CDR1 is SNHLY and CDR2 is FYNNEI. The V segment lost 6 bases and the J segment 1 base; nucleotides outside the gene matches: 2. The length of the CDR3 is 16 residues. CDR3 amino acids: CASRGLAGVSYNEQFF. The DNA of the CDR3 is TGTGCCAGCAGGGGACTAGCGGGAGTTTCCTACAATGAGCAGTTCTTC.

The CDR3 DNA reads as TGTGCCAGCAGCCCCAGCGGGAGCTACAATGAGCAGTTCTTC. This translates into CASSPSGSYNEQFF. This chain connects TRBV11-2 to TRBJ2-1; 8 bases are shared with TRBD2. V gave up 5 bases and J gave up 3 bases; unmatched junction bases: 3. The CDR3 contains 14 residues. Per germline, CDR1 SGHAT and CDR2 FQNNGV.

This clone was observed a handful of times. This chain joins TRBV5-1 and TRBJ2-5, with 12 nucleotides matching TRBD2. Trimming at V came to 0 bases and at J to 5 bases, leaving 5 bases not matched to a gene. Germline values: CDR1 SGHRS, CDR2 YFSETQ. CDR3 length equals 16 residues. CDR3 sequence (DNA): TGCGCCAGCAGCTTGGGACTAGCGGGAGTGATCGAGACCCAGTACTTC. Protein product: CASSLGLAGVIETQYF. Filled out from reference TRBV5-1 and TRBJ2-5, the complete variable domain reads KAGVTQTPRYLIKTRGQQVTLSCSPISGHRSVSWYQQTPGQGLQFLFEYFSETQRNKGNFPGRFSGRQFSNSRSEMNVSTLELGDSALYLCASSLGLAGVIETQYFGPGTRLLVL.